This T cell receptor beta chain was recorded in a study of early stage breast cancer tumors. Germline V gives CDR1 MDHEN, CDR2 SYDVKM. V was cut by 9 bases and J by 2 bases, with 4 bases left in between. This CDR3 spans 10 amino acids. The protocol was immunoSEQ multiplex PCR, while the TCRdb copy is restricted to in-frame clones and leaves out a portion. This table holds approximately 52,000 clones, 65% to 90% found once. Material for sequencing was blood. The chain joins TRBV28 to TRBJ2-5; no reliable D call. The TCR sequence derives from a person aged 45 to 59 with breast cancer. CDR3 in amino acids: CASSQETQYF. Here the CDR3 DNA reads TGTGCCAGTAGTCAAGAGACCCAGTACTTC.